This entry is about one T cell receptor beta chain. The antigen is not known. The observed sequence ends 3 residues before the CDR3 terminus, with the missing tail filled in from the germline J gene. The sample comes from a study of T cell clonality in common variable immunodeficiency. The trim removed 7 bases at V and 8 bases at J, leaving 8 bases unmatched. The CDR3 totals 14 residues. CDR1 SNHLY and CDR2 FYNNEI come from the germline V gene. The study's findings and limits: Fewer deletions and N-nucleotide insertions were reportedly seen in common variable immunodeficiency TCR beta sequences.

The repertoire was sequenced with immunoSEQ multiplex PCR; TCRdb's copy has only in-frame clones and lacks some. The sample was found to contain roughly 12,000 clones, and every one recurs. Reduced serum IgG, IgA and/or IgM plus specific antibody deficiency defined CVID. Sequenced: peripheral blood mononuclear cells. V and J are TRBV2 and TRBJ2-2; 9 positions match TRBD2. The sequence came from a human donor with common variable immunodeficiency. The CDR3 loop is CASKIAGDSGELFF. The CDR3 DNA, read in part, is TGTGCCAGCAAGATAGCGGGGGACTCAGGGGAG.